The 32 T cell receptor beta chains listed next were all sequenced from one sample in a study of prognosis after radiotherapy for stage I lung cancer. With two-round multiplex PCR, TCR beta CDR3 sequences were amplified from genomic DNA. The authors ran first-round PCR with primers specific to each TRBV and TRBJ gene. TCRdb recomputed calls from the multiplex PCR reads with MiXCR, one row per CDR3 protein. The sample contains several thousand distinct CDR3 sequences, less than 70% of which appear only once. The sample was PBMCs, taken before or after stereotactic body radiation therapy (not recorded which). The source of these receptors is a donor aged 50 or older with non-small cell lung cancer.

This clonotype is deemed medium-sized (0.01 to 0.1%). V and J are TRBV6-1 and TRBJ2-1; 13 bases map to TRBD2. After removal of 6 bases from V and 10 bases from J, the junction contained 24 bases not matched to a gene. The CDR3 runs 20 residues. Germline-derived CDR1 and CDR2 are MNHNS and SASEGT. The CDR3 region has the DNA TGTGCCAGCAGAAAGTACCCTCCCGGGACTAGCGGGAAGGCGCGTTTAGAGCAGTTCTTC. This translates into CASRKYPPGTSGKARLEQFF.

Ten or more counts support this clonotype. A much more abundant neighbour one base away suggests this may be a read error. The chain carries TRBV7-9 and TRBJ2-7; the D is unclear. Germline V lookup: CDR1 SEHNR, CDR2 FQNEAQ (reference sequence). The CDR3 is 12 amino acids. The CDR3 bases are TGTGCCAGCAGCTTAGACGGACCCGAGCAGCACTTC. Its protein is CASSLDGPEQHF.

In the case of this clonotype: It differs at one base from a far larger clone, so likely a read error. The chain recombines TRBV7-9 with TRBJ2-7; D not resolved. This CDR3 has 13 residues. Trimming pared 3 bases from V and 4 bases from J, leaving 10 bases between. Germline values: CDR1 SEHNR, CDR2 FQNEAQ (reference sequence). The chain's CDR3 is CASSLWQAYEQYF. CDR3 in DNA: TGTGCCAGCAGCTTGTGGCAGGCGTACGAGCAGTACTTC.

This clonotype was observed at least ten times. The rearrangement uses TRBV6-5 and TRBJ2-3; weak D call: TRBD1 (6 bases). The CDR3 is 14 residues long. V shed 2 bases and J shed 6 bases, with 12 bases lying between them. Germline V gene sequence: CDR1 MNHEY, CDR2 SVGAGI. The CDR3 DNA follows: TGTGCCAGCAGTTACGGGACACCGAGGGATACGCAGTATTTT. Its translation is CASSYGTPRDTQYF.

The rearrangement uses TRBV19 and TRBJ2-5; the D is unclear. V lost 2 bases to trimming and J lost 7 bases, with 11 bases between them. The CDR3 has 13 amino acids. The germline gives CDR1 LNHDA, CDR2 SQIVND (reference sequence). Here the CDR3 reads CASSIRSMGTQYF. CDR3 DNA sequence: TGTGCCAGTAGTATAAGGTCCATGGGGACCCAGTACTTC. Looking up the rest from reference TRBV19 and TRBJ2-5 gives the full variable domain: DGGITQSPKYLFRKEGQNVTLSCEQNLNHDAMYWYRQDPGQGLRLIYYSQIVNDFQKGDIAEGYSVSREKKESFPLTVTSAQKNPTAFYLCASSIRSMGTQYFGPGTRLLVL.

The rearrangement joins TRBV20-1 to TRBJ2-3; TRBD2 matches at 7 bases. The germline V gene has CDR1 DFQATT and CDR2 SNEGSKA (reference sequence). The length of the CDR3 is 15 residues. The V and J ends lost 6 bases and 5 bases, in that order; junction bases with no gene match: 14. The CDR3 bases are TGCAGTGCCGCAGACCGGGACCCGGGAGGAGATACGCAGTATTTT. This codes for CSAADRDPGGDTQYF.

For this clonotype: Given a far larger clone just one base away, this is likely a sequencing read error. V and J are TRBV7-9 and TRBJ2-1, with D perhaps TRBD1 (6 bases). The assigned J gene may be wrong: the sequence end matches TRBJ2-7 better. The germline V gene encodes CDR1 SEHNR and CDR2 FQNEAQ (reference sequence). The length of the CDR3 is 14 residues. The CDR3 spells CASSLLKGGYEQYF. CDR3 bases: TGTGCCAGCAGCCTACTGAAAGGGGGCTACGAGCAGTACTTC.

The chain combines TRBV24-1 with TRBJ1-1; a possible D gene is TRBD1 (6 bases). Looked up from germline, CDR1 is KGHDR and CDR2 is SFDVKD. V was pared by 11 bases and J by 2 bases, with 17 bases between. The CDR3 covers 14 residues. Here the CDR3 DNA reads TGTGCCAGCACCCCAGACAGGCCTAACACTGAAGCTTTCTTT. It encodes CASTPDRPNTEAFF.

This clonotype is labeled as medium-sized. The CDR3 region has the DNA TGTGCCAGCAGCTCCCTAGCGGGAGTTTATAATGAGCAGTTCTTC. Amino acids: CASSSLAGVYNEQFF. The chain joins TRBV7-3 to TRBJ2-1; 10 bases align to TRBD2. The germline gives CDR1 SGHTA, CDR2 FQGTGA. The V segment lost 4 bases and the J segment 7 bases; nucleotides outside the gene matches: 7. There are 15 residues in the CDR3.

The chain recombines TRBV6-9 with TRBJ2-1; D possibly corresponds to TRBD2 (5 bases). Trimming took 4 bases from V and 7 from J, leaving 20 bases between them. Germline V gene lookup returns CDR1 MNHGY and CDR2 SVAAGI. This CDR3 region has 16 residues. CDR3 DNA sequence: TGTGCCAGCAGTTTCCGGGTAGAGGGAGTTAAAAATGAGCAGTTCTTC. Protein: CASSFRVEGVKNEQFF.

The chain recombines TRBV24-1 with TRBJ2-1, with 9 bases matching TRBD2. Germline V lookup: CDR1 KGHDR, CDR2 SFDVKD. V shed 0 bases and J 0 bases; nucleotides not matched to a gene: 2. There are 17 residues in the CDR3. The CDR3 sequence: CATSDLTSGRSYNEQFF. The DNA for the CDR3 is TGTGCCACCAGTGATTTGACTAGCGGGCGCTCCTACAATGAGCAGTTCTTC.

The genes are TRBV13 and TRBJ1-4, with D maybe TRBD1 (5 bases). The CDR3 spans 14 residues. Per the germline V gene, CDR1 is PRHDT and CDR2 is FYEKMQ (reference sequence). V dropped 2 bases and J dropped 4 bases, with 8 bases sitting between them. The CDR3 sequence: CASSLRTNNEKLFF. The CDR3 nucleotides are TGTGCCAGCAGCTTACGGACAAATAATGAAAAACTGTTTTTT.

The chain recombines TRBV10-3 with TRBJ2-7; TRBD2 is a possible D gene (6 bases). Germline V lookup: CDR1 ENHRY, CDR2 SYGVKD. Trimming removed 10 bases from V and 3 bases from J, with 16 bases in between. The CDR3 runs 13 residues. CDR3 nucleotide sequence: TGTGCCACAACGGCGGAGGGTGACTACGAGCAGTACTTC. It codes for CATTAEGDYEQYF.

J is TRBJ2-7 and V is TRBV12-3 or TRBV12-4; D uncertain. Deletions cut 3 bases from V and 4 bases from J, with 13 bases between. The CDR3 has 14 amino acids. CDR3 sequence (DNA): TGTGCCAGCAGTTTCGGAGACACAAGATACGAGCAGTACTTC. Protein sequence: CASSFGDTRYEQYF.

The genes are TRBV20-1 and TRBJ2-1; 8 bases are shared with TRBD2. Germline CDR1 DFQATT, CDR2 SNEGSKA (reference sequence). Trimming cost V 0 bases and J 3 bases; bases outside gene matches: 1. The CDR3 extends over 14 amino acids. CDR3 DNA: TGCAGTGCTAGAGAAAGCGGGGGCTACAATGAGCAGTTCTTC. As protein: CSARESGGYNEQFF.

On this clonotype: A far larger clone is a single base away, which makes a read error likely. The chain combines TRBV6-5 with TRBJ1-3; no reliable D call. This CDR3 has 13 residues. Germline CDR1 is MNHEY and CDR2 is SVGAGI. The CDR3 protein is CASYRPSGNTMYF. CDR3 DNA sequence: TGTGCCAGCTACCGTCCTTCTGGAAACACCATGTATTTT.

The V and J genes are TRBV6-9 and TRBJ2-7, with 7 bases identical to TRBD1. The germline gives CDR1 MNHGY, CDR2 SVAAGI. The trim removed 4 bases at V and 0 bases at J, leaving 3 bases unmatched. The CDR3 contains 14 residues. The CDR3 sequence: CASSLQGSSYEQYF. The CDR3 DNA is TGTGCCAGCAGTTTACAGGGGAGCTCCTACGAGCAGTACTTC.

The gene calls are TRBV2 and TRBJ2-1, with D uncertain. V lost 6 bases to trimming and J lost 4 bases, with 13 bases between them. CDR1 is SNHLY, CDR2 FYNNEI, per germline. The CDR3 contains 14 residues. CDR3 nucleotide sequence: TGTGCCAGCAGCGTAGACCAGCAATACAATGAGCAGTTCTTC. Amino acid sequence: CASSVDQQYNEQFF.

This clonotype is categorized as medium-sized. The chain links TRBV6-5 to TRBJ2-2; the D is unclear. CDR3 length equals 11 residues. CDR1 is MNHEY and CDR2 is SVGAGI in the germline V gene. V was cut by 3 bases and J by 9 bases, with 5 bases left in between. The CDR3: CASSYSRELFF. CDR3 DNA sequence: TGTGCCAGCAGTTATTCGAGGGAGCTGTTTTTT.

In regard to this clonotype: This probably arose from a read error, given a far larger clone one base away. V and J are TRBV24-1 and TRBJ1-1; 8 nucleotides agree with TRBD1. This CDR3 region has 13 residues. V lost 6 bases and J lost 11; bases outside the gene matches: 10. CDR1 is KGHDR and CDR2 is SFDVKD in the germline V gene. This CDR3 reads CATSIRQGITAFF. The CDR3 DNA reads TGTGCCACCAGTATAAGACAGGGGATTACGGCTTTCTTT.

This clonotype is classed as medium-sized. The chain uses TRBV20-1 and TRBJ2-3; D tentatively reads TRBD1 or TRBD2 (5 bases each). Trimming shortened V by 5 bases and J by 0 bases, and 30 bases separated the two germline ends. The CDR3 is made up of 20 amino acids. CDR1 and CDR2 from the germline V gene are DFQATT and SNEGSKA (reference sequence). Written as DNA, the CDR3 is TGCAGTGCTGAGGGTGTAGATGGGGGATGGAACGGAGCTAGCACAGATACGCAGTATTTT. Residues: CSAEGVDGGWNGASTDTQYF.

The gene calls are TRBV6-2 or TRBV6-3 and TRBJ1-4; D unresolved. The CDR3 covers 12 residues. In germline, CDR1 is MNHEY, CDR2 SVGEGT. Trimming pared 8 bases from V and 7 bases from J, leaving 11 bases between. The CDR3 DNA sequence: TGTGCCAGCTGTCTGGGGTGTGAAAAACTGTTTTTT. Encoded protein: CASCLGCEKLFF.

In its sample, this clonotype ranks as medium-sized (0.01 to 0.1%). J is TRBJ2-2 and V is TRBV11-2; 11 bases fit TRBD2. CDR1 SGHAT and CDR2 FQNNGV come from the germline V gene. Unmatched junction bases numbered 12, after V lost 5 bases and J lost 1 base. The CDR3 has 19 residues. The CDR3: CASSLPSSGLAGNTGELFF. The CDR3 DNA is TGTGCCAGCAGCCTCCCGAGCTCTGGACTAGCGGGGAACACCGGGGAGCTGTTTTTT.

This clonotype was counted many times. The chain uses TRBV12-3 or TRBV12-4 and TRBJ2-3, with D possibly being TRBD2 (10 bases). The germline V and J ends were trimmed by 5 bases and 8 bases, with 29 bases remaining between them. This CDR3 is 18 amino acids long. CDR3 sequence: CASSPQGALAGAGGTQYF. As DNA, the CDR3 is TGTGCCAGCAGTCCACAGGGGGCTCTAGCGGGGGCAGGAGGTACGCAGTATTTT.

This clonotype was seen a few times. The rearrangement uses TRBV6-2 or TRBV6-3 and TRBJ2-1, with D unresolved. This CDR3 region has 15 residues. V lost 7 bases and J 4 bases, leaving 17 bases between the germline ends. Per germline, CDR1 MNHEY and CDR2 SVGEGT. In DNA, the CDR3 is TGTGCCAGCATTCTCGTGGATGATGGATACAATGAGCAGTTCTTC. Translated, it gives CASILVDDGYNEQFF.

The genes are TRBV19 and TRBJ1-5; 8 positions agree with TRBD1. The CDR3 spans 15 residues. The germline CDR1 and CDR2 sequences are LNHDA and SQIVND (reference sequence). V lost 7 bases to trimming and J lost 3 bases; unmatched junction nucleotides: 8. CDR3 sequence: CASTLGQVINQPQHF. The CDR3 DNA reads as TGTGCCAGTACCTTGGGACAGGTTATCAATCAGCCCCAGCATTTT.

This clonotype was counted once. This chain connects TRBV2 to TRBJ2-7, with TRBD2 matching over 12 bases. Trimming at V came to 5 bases and at J to 4 bases, leaving 6 bases not matched to a gene. The CDR3 is 15 amino acids. Germline V gene data show CDR1 as SNHLY and CDR2 as FYNNEI. The CDR3 sequence: CASSRLAGELYEQYF. The CDR3 DNA reads TGTGCCAGCAGTAGACTAGCGGGGGAATTGTACGAGCAGTACTTC.

The J gene is TRBJ2-7, the V gene TRBV13, with 7 bases that match TRBD1. V shed 5 bases and J 0 bases; nucleotides not matched to a gene: 4. This CDR3 spans 14 amino acids. Looked up from germline, CDR1 is PRHDT and CDR2 is FYEKMQ (reference sequence). CDR3 sequence (DNA): TGTGCCAGCAGCACCCGGGACAGCTCCTACGAGCAGTACTTC. This sequence encodes CASSTRDSSYEQYF.

The chain uses TRBV30 and TRBJ2-2, with D possibly matching TRBD2 (5 bases). This CDR3 contains 13 residues. Trimming left V 0 bases short and J 6 bases short, with 8 bases between. The germline CDR1 and CDR2 sequences are GTSNPN and SVGIG (reference sequence). CDR3 nucleotides: TGTGCCTGGAGTGTTGGGGAGTCCGGGGAGCTGTTTTTT. Its protein product is CAWSVGESGELFF.

This clonotype turned up a few times. V and J are TRBV11-1 and TRBJ2-7; tentatively, D is TRBD1 (5 bases). Germline CDR1 is SGHAT and CDR2 is FQDESV (reference sequence). The CDR3 sequence is 15 residues long. Between the trimmed V and J ends, which lost 1 base and 5 bases, there was a span of 15 bases. The CDR3 loop is CASSLEATQGNEQYF. Here the CDR3 DNA reads TGTGCCAGCAGCTTAGAGGCAACCCAGGGTAACGAGCAGTACTTC.

V and J are TRBV6-1 and TRBJ1-2, with 10 bases that match TRBD1. The germline V gene encodes CDR1 MNHNS and CDR2 SASEGT. CDR3 length: 13 amino acids. V was pared by 6 bases and J by 8 bases, with 6 bases of the junction left unmatched. The CDR3 sequence is CASRRQGAGGYTF. DNA of the CDR3: TGTGCCAGCAGGAGACAGGGGGCCGGAGGCTACACCTTC.

This clonotype came up once. This chain uses TRBV9 with TRBJ1-2, with D unclear. Germline assignment: CDR1 SGDLS and CDR2 YYNGEE. The CDR3 spans 14 residues. V gave up 4 bases and J gave up 4 bases, with 14 bases separating them. CDR3 bases: TGTGCCAGCAGCAGAGGAAAAGGCCTCTATGGCTACACCTTC. This gives the protein CASSRGKGLYGYTF.